These T cell receptor beta chains were read from a single sample in a study of blood T cell repertoires in COVID-19. Measured with immunoSEQ multiplex PCR; TCRdb has only the in-frame clones, and not every one. The sample shows 400,000 to 450,000 clones, 80% to 90% of them seen only once. The sample comprised PBMCs or T cells enriched from blood (not recorded which). The receptors come from a man aged 25-45 years who had recovered from COVID-19. Each CDR3 is given with its conserved first and last residue. The D gene is left open where the match is weak. A row's size may be missing; if present it is once, few, many or a size class.

D gene: -; clone size: -; V gene: TRBV5-1; J gene: TRBJ1-1; CDR3 protein: CASSLGHLLNTEAFF; CDR3 DNA: TGCGCCAGCAGCTTGGGACACCTATTGAACACTGAAGCTTTCTTT
D gene: -; clone size: -; V gene: TRBV30; J gene: TRBJ2-2; CDR3 protein: CAWSKWPNTGELFF; CDR3 DNA: TGTGCCTGGAGTAAGTGGCCTAACACCGGGGAGCTGTTTTTT
D gene: -; clone size: -; V gene: TRBV7-8; J gene: TRBJ1-4; CDR3 protein: CASSANPYTTNEKLFF; CDR3 DNA: TGTGCCAGCAGCGCCAACCCTTACACAACTAATGAAAAACTGTTTTTT
D gene: -; clone size: -; V gene: TRBV24-1; J gene: TRBJ2-7; CDR3 protein: CATGRGGEQYF; CDR3 DNA: TGTGCCACCGGGAGAGGGGGCGAGCAGTACTTC
D gene: -; clone size: -; V gene: TRBV6-5; J gene: TRBJ1-5; CDR3 protein: CASRWDTDSNQPQHF; CDR3 DNA: TGTGCCAGCAGATGGGACACGGATAGCAATCAGCCCCAGCATTTT
D gene: -; clone size: few; V gene: TRBV5-1; J gene: TRBJ1-4; CDR3 protein: CASSLEFTRGGNEEKLFF; CDR3 DNA: TGCGCCAGCAGCTTGGAGTTTACACGGGGGGGAAATGAAGAAAAACTGTTTTTT
D gene: -; clone size: -; V gene: TRBV5-1; J gene: TRBJ2-3; CDR3 protein: CASSLEGHSFDTDTQYF; CDR3 DNA: TGCGCCAGCAGCTTGGAAGGACACAGCTTTGACACAGATACGCAGTATTTT
D gene: TRBD2; clone size: -; V gene: TRBV19; J gene: TRBJ2-2; CDR3 protein: CASSPGLAGVPGELFF; CDR3 DNA: TGTGCCAGTAGTCCTGGACTAGCGGGAGTCCCCGGGGAGCTGTTTTTT
D gene: -; clone size: few; V gene: TRBV13; J gene: TRBJ2-1; CDR3 protein: CASSLIYNGRAGEQFF; CDR3 DNA: TGTGCCAGCAGCTTAATCTACAACGGCAGGGCAGGTGAGCAGTTCTTC
D gene: TRBD2; clone size: -; V gene: TRBV2; J gene: TRBJ2-1; CDR3 protein: CASSFGLAGGDNEQFF; CDR3 DNA: TGTGCCAGCAGTTTCGGACTAGCGGGAGGGGACAATGAGCAGTTCTTC
D gene: -; clone size: -; V gene: TRBV6-1; J gene: TRBJ2-1; CDR3 protein: CASSDQYNEQFF; CDR3 DNA: TGTGCCAGCAGTGACCAATACAATGAGCAGTTCTTC
D gene: -; clone size: -; V gene: TRBV11-1; J gene: TRBJ2-7; CDR3 protein: CASSIIDRYEQYF; CDR3 DNA: TGTGCCAGCAGCATCATCGACAGATACGAGCAGTACTTC
D gene: -; clone size: -; V gene: TRBV28; J gene: TRBJ1-2; CDR3 protein: CASSLPVSGVGYTF; CDR3 DNA: TGTGCCAGCAGTTTACCAGTTTCAGGGGTTGGCTACACCTTC
D gene: TRBD1; clone size: -; V gene: TRBV2; J gene: TRBJ1-3; CDR3 protein: CASKGRGAGNTIYF; CDR3 DNA: TGTGCCAGCAAGGGCAGGGGGGCTGGAAACACCATATATTTT
D gene: -; clone size: -; V gene: TRBV5-1; J gene: TRBJ2-3; CDR3 protein: CASSLGLALDTQYF; CDR3 DNA: TGCGCCAGCAGCTTGGGGCTAGCGTTAGATACGCAGTATTTT
D gene: TRBD2; clone size: -; V gene: TRBV9; J gene: TRBJ2-1; CDR3 protein: CASSVANGGSENEQFF; CDR3 DNA: TGTGCCAGCAGCGTAGCTAATGGCGGGAGCGAAAATGAGCAGTTCTTC
D gene: -; clone size: -; V gene: TRBV11-2; J gene: TRBJ1-3; CDR3 protein: CASSQGDSSSGNTIYF; CDR3 DNA: TGTGCCAGCAGCCAAGGTGACAGTTCCTCTGGAAACACCATATATTTT
D gene: -; clone size: -; V gene: TRBV7-2; J gene: TRBJ2-7; CDR3 protein: CASSLTGNSYEQYF; CDR3 DNA: TGTGCCAGCAGCTTAACGGGAAACTCCTACGAGCAGTACTTC
D gene: TRBD2; clone size: -; V gene: TRBV5-1; J gene: TRBJ2-7; CDR3 protein: CASSGGLAGNEQYF; CDR3 DNA: TGCGCCAGCAGCGGAGGACTAGCGGGGAACGAGCAGTACTTC
D gene: TRBD1; clone size: -; V gene: TRBV24-1; J gene: TRBJ2-1; CDR3 protein: CATSAPGTGKDNEQFF; CDR3 DNA: TGTGCCACCAGTGCCCCCGGGACAGGGAAAGACAATGAGCAGTTCTTC
D gene: -; clone size: -; V gene: TRBV19; J gene: TRBJ2-2; CDR3 protein: CASSTYPGELFF; CDR3 DNA: TGTGCCAGTAGTACCTATCCCGGGGAGCTGTTTTTT
D gene: TRBD2; clone size: -; V gene: TRBV10-3; J gene: TRBJ2-1; CDR3 protein: CATSMASGLYNEQFF; CDR3 DNA: TGTGCCACCAGCATGGCTAGCGGGCTTTACAATGAGCAGTTCTTC
D gene: TRBD2; clone size: once; V gene: TRBV18; J gene: TRBJ2-1; CDR3 protein: CASSLAGVGYNEQFF; CDR3 DNA: TGTGCCAGCTCCCTAGCGGGAGTCGGATACAATGAGCAGTTCTTC
D gene: TRBD2; clone size: -; V gene: TRBV11-2; J gene: TRBJ2-1; CDR3 protein: CASSSLAGVGNEQFF; CDR3 DNA: TGTGCCAGCAGCTCACTAGCGGGAGTAGGCAATGAGCAGTTCTTC
D gene: TRBD2; clone size: -; V gene: TRBV9; J gene: TRBJ2-1; CDR3 protein: CASSEGGLAGVEQFF; CDR3 DNA: TGTGCCAGCAGCGAGGGGGGGCTAGCGGGAGTTGAGCAGTTCTTC
D gene: -; clone size: -; V gene: TRBV19; J gene: TRBJ2-7; CDR3 protein: CASSISSTGSLYEQYF; CDR3 DNA: TGTGCCAGTAGTATATCTTCGACAGGTTCCCTATACGAGCAGTACTTC
D gene: TRBD1; clone size: -; V gene: TRBV5-4; J gene: TRBJ2-7; CDR3 protein: CASSLAQGVTYEQYF; CDR3 DNA: TGTGCCAGCAGCTTGGCCCAGGGGGTGACCTACGAGCAGTACTTC
D gene: -; clone size: -; V gene: TRBV6-4; J gene: TRBJ1-5; CDR3 protein: CASSKEVDQPQHF; CDR3 DNA: TGTGCCAGCAGTAAGGAGGTCGATCAGCCCCAGCATTTT
D gene: TRBD2; clone size: -; V gene: TRBV18; J gene: TRBJ2-7; CDR3 protein: CASSPGRGTSGRFYEQYF; CDR3 DNA: TGTGCCAGCTCACCGGGAAGGGGGACTAGCGGGAGATTCTACGAGCAGTACTTC